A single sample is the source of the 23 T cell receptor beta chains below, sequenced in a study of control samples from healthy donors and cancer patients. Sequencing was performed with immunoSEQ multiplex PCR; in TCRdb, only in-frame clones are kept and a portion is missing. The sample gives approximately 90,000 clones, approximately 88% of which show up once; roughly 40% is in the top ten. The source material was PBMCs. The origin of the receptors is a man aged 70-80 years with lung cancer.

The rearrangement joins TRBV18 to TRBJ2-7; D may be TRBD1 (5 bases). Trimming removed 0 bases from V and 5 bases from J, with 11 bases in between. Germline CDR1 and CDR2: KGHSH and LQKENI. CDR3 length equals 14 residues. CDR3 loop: CASSPPTGAHEQYF. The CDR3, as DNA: TGTGCCAGCTCACCACCTACAGGTGCCCACGAGCAGTACTTC.

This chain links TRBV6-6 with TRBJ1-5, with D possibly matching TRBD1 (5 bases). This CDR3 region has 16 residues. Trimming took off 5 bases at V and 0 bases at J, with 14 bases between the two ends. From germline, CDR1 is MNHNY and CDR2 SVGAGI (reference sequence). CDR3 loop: CASSTSGGLSNQPQHF. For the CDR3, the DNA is TGTGCCAGCAGTACCTCGGGGGGACTTAGCAATCAGCCCCAGCATTTT.

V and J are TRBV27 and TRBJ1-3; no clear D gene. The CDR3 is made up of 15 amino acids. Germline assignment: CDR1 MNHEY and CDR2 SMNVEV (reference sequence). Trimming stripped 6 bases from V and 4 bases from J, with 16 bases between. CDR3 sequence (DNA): TGTGCCAGCAGCGGATACCCGGGGTGGGGAAACACCATATATTTT. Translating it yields CASSGYPGWGNTIYF.

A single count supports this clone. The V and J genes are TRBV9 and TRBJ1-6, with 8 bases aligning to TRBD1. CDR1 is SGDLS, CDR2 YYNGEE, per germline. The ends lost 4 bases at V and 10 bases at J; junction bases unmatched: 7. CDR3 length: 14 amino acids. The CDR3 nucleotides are TGTGCCAGCAGCCTAGGACAGGGTCTGTCACCCCTCCACTTT. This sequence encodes CASSLGQGLSPLHF.

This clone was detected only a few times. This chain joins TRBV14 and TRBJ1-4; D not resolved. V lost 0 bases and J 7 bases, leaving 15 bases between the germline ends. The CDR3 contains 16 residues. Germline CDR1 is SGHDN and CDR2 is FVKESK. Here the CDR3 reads CASSQDLSRVSEKLFF. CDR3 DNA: TGTGCCAGCAGCCAAGATCTCAGCCGGGTTAGTGAAAAACTGTTTTTT.

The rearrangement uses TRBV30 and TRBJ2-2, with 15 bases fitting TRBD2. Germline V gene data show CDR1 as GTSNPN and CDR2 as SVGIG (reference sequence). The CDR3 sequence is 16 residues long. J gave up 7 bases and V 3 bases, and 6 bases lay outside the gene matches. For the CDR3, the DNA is TGTGCCTGGAGCCCCGGACTAGCGGGAGGGTTCGGGGAGCTGTTTTTT. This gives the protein CAWSPGLAGGFGELFF.

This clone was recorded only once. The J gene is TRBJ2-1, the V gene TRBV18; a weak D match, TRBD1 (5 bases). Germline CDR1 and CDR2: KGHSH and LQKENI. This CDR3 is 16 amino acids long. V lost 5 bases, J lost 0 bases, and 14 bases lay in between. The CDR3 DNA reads TGTGCCAGCTCATCCTTGGGGCTGAGCTCCTACAATGAGCAGTTCTTC. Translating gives CASSSLGLSSYNEQFF.

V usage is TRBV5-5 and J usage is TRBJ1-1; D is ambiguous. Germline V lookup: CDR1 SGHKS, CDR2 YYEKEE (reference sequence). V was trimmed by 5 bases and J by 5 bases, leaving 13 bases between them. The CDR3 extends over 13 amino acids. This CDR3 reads CASRHAYSTEAFF. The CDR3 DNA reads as TGTGCCAGCAGACACGCCTACTCTACTGAAGCTTTCTTT.

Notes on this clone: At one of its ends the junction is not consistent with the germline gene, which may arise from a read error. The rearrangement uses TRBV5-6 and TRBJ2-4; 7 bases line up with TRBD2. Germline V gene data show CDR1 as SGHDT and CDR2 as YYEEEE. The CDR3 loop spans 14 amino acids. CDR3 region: CASSLESLAGGQCF. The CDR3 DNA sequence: TGTGCCAGCAGCTTGGAATCGTTAGCGGGCGGTCAGTGCTTC.

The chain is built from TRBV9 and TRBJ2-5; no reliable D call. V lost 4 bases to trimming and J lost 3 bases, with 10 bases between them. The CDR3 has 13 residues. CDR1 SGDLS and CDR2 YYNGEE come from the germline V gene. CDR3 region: CASSLQGEETQYF. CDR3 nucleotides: TGTGCCAGCAGCTTACAAGGAGAAGAGACCCAGTACTTC.

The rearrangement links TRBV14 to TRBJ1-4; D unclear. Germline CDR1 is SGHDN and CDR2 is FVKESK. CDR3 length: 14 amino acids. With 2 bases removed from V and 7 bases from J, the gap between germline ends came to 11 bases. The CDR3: CASSQRGRSEKLFF. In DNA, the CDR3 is TGTGCCAGCAGCCAACGCGGGAGGAGTGAAAAACTGTTTTTT. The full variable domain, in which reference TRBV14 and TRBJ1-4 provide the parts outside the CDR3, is EAGVTQFPSHSVIEKGQTVTLRCDPISGHDNLYWYRRVMGKEIKFLLHFVKESKQDESGMPNNRFLAERTGGTYSTLKVQPAELEDSGVYFCASSQRGRSEKLFFGSGTQLSVL.

CDR3 in DNA: TGTGCCAGCAGCGAGTTTAGCTCTGGGGCCAACGTCCTGACTTTC. Protein product: CASSEFSSGANVLTF. The chain links TRBV7-2 to TRBJ2-6; D uncertain. Per the germline V gene, CDR1 is SGHTA and CDR2 is FQGNSA. V was cut by 5 bases and J by 0 bases, with 8 bases left in between. The CDR3 totals 15 residues.

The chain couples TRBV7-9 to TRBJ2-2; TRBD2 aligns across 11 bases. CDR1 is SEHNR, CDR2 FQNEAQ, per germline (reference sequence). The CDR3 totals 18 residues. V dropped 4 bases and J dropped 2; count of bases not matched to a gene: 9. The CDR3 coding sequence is TGTGCCAGCAGCTCCCCGACTAGCGGGGTCCCTAACACCGGGGAGCTGTTTTTT. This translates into CASSSPTSGVPNTGELFF.

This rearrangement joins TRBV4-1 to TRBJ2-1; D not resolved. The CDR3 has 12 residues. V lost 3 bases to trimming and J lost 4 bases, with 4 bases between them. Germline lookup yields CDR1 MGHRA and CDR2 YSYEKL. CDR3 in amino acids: CASSQGYNEQFF. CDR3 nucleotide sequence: TGCGCCAGCAGCCAGGGATACAATGAGCAGTTCTTC.

CDR3 residues: CATSARDRVFYGYTF. In nucleotides, the CDR3 is TGTGCCACCAGCGCCCGGGACAGGGTTTTCTATGGCTACACCTTC. The chain recombines TRBV15 with TRBJ1-2; 9 bases are a match to TRBD1. CDR1 and CDR2 from the germline V gene are LNHNV and YYDKDF (reference sequence). The length of the CDR3 is 15 residues. The junction had 8 bases not matched to a gene; V was cut back by 5 bases and J by 4 bases.

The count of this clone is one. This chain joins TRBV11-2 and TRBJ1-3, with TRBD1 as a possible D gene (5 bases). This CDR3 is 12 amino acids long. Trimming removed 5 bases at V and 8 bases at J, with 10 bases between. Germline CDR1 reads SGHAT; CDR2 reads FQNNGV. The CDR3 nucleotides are TGTGCCAGCAGCCCAGGGAGAGACACCATATATTTT. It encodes CASSPGRDTIYF.

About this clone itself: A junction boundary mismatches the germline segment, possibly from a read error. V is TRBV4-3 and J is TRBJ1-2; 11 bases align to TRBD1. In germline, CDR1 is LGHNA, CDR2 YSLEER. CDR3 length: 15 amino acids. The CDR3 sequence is CASSPGQGASYGYIF. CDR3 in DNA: TGCGCCAGCAGCCCAGGACAGGGGGCCTCTTATGGCTACATCTTC.

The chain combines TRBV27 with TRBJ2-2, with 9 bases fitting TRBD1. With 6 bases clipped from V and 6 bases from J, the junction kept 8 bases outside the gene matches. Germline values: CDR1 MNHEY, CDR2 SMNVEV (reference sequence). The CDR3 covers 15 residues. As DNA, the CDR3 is TGTGCCAGCAGCGTCCGGGACAGGGTCGCCGGGGAGCTGTTTTTT. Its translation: CASSVRDRVAGELFF.

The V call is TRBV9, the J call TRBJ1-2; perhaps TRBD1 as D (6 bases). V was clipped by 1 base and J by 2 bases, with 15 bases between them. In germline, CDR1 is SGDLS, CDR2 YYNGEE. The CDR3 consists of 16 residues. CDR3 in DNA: TGTGCCAGCAGCGTACCGTATTACAGGGCGAACTATGGCTACACCTTC. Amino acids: CASSVPYYRANYGYTF.

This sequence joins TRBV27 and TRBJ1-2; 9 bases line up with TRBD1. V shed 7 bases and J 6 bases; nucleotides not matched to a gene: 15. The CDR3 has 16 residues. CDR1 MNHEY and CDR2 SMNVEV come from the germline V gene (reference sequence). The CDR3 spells CASTRWTGQGKDGYTF. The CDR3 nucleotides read TGTGCCAGCACTCGGTGGACGGGACAGGGTAAGGATGGCTACACCTTC.

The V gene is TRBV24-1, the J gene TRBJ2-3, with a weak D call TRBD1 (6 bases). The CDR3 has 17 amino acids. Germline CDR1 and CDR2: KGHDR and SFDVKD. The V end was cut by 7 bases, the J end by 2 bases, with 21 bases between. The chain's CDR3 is CATSEDSPYSSTDTQYF. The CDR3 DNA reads TGTGCCACCAGCGAGGACAGCCCGTATTCTTCCACAGATACGCAGTATTTT.

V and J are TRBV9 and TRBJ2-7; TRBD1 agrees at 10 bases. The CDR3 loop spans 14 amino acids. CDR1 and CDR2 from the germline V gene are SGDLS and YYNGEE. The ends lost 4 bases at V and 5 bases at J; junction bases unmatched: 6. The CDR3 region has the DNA TGTGCCAGCAGCAGCAGACAGGGGGCCGACGAGCAGTACTTC. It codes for CASSSRQGADEQYF.

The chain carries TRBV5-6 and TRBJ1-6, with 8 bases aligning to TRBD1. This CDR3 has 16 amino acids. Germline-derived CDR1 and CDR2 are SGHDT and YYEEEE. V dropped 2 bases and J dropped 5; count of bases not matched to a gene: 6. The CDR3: CASSFMGQADNSPLHF. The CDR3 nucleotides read TGTGCCAGCAGCTTTATGGGACAGGCCGATAATTCACCCCTCCACTTT.